The 32 T cell receptor beta chains below were found in one sample sequenced in a study of T cells in Graves' hyperthyroidism and ophthalmopathy. The source material, RNA transcripts, was used to amplify TCR beta CDR3 regions. First-round RT-PCR of the TCR CDR3 relied on the HTBI primer set. TCRdb re-derived calls from the multiplex PCR reads in MiXCR, one entry per CDR3 protein. The sample yields roughly 740,000 distinct CDR3 sequences, less than 20% seen once. The sample taken for sequencing was blood. These receptors were obtained from a man between 18 and 35 years old with Graves' hyperthyroidism.

This clonotype was counted once. J is TRBJ1-1 and V is TRBV10-3; 8 bases are a match to TRBD1. Trimming at V came to 10 bases and at J to 1 base, leaving 5 bases not matched to a gene. Germline lookup yields CDR1 ENHRY and CDR2 SYGVKD. The CDR3 totals 13 residues. CDR3 nucleotides: TGTGCCACGGGACAGGCAGAGAACACTGAAGCTTTCTTT. Its translation: CATGQAENTEAFF.

This clonotype was detected ten times or more. The rearrangement uses TRBV28 and TRBJ2-7; no clear D gene. CDR3 size: 16 residues. Trimming stripped 1 base from V and 1 base from J, with 14 bases between. In germline, CDR1 is MDHEN, CDR2 SYDVKM. As DNA, the CDR3 is TGTGCCAGCAGTTTATACCCGACGACCCCTTCCTACGAGCAGTACTTC. This translates into CASSLYPTTPSYEQYF. The full variable domain, in which reference TRBV28 and TRBJ2-7 provide the parts outside the CDR3, is DVKVTQSSRYLVKRTGEKVFLECVQDMDHENMFWYRQDPGLGLRLIYFSYDVKMKEKGDIPEGYSVSREKKERFSLILESASTNQTSMYLCASSLYPTTPSYEQYFGPGTRLTVT.

This clonotype was seen only a few times. The CDR3, as DNA: TGCGCCAGCAGCCAAGAGCACCTAGCGGGGAGCTCCTACGAGCAGTACTTC. Its protein product is CASSQEHLAGSSYEQYF. The chain couples TRBV4-1 to TRBJ2-7, with TRBD2 identical over 9 bases. CDR1 and CDR2 (germline): MGHRA, YSYEKL. V dropped 0 bases and J dropped 0; count of bases not matched to a gene: 6. The CDR3 totals 17 residues.

The sample holds a few counts of this clonotype. The rearrangement links TRBV7-6 to TRBJ2-1, with 14 bases lining up with TRBD2. The trim removed 8 bases at V and 8 bases at J, leaving 8 bases unmatched. The CDR3 runs to 15 residues. The V gene's germline CDR1 is SGHVS and CDR2 FNYEAQ. The CDR3 DNA sequence: TGTGCCAGCGGAGGGACTAGCGGGAGTTGGCATGAGCAGTTCTTC. This codes for CASGGTSGSWHEQFF.

This clonotype was observed many times. The rearrangement uses TRBV2 and TRBJ1-1, with no clear D. This CDR3 is built from 13 residues. The germline CDR1 and CDR2 sequences are SNHLY and FYNNEI. Trimming pared 2 bases from V and 11 bases from J, leaving 15 bases between. The CDR3 nucleotides read TGTGCCAGCAGTGAAACGAAAAACTCAAGGGCTTTCTTT. Translated, it gives CASSETKNSRAFF.

This clonotype was counted at least ten times. This chain connects TRBV5-6 to TRBJ2-1; TRBD2 is a possible D gene (6 bases). The CDR3 is 16 amino acids. V was pared by 0 bases and J by 7 bases, with 17 bases between. Germline CDR1 SGHDT, CDR2 YYEEEE. Here the CDR3 reads CASSLERVGIGNEQFF. CDR3 nucleotide sequence: TGTGCCAGCAGCTTGGAGCGGGTAGGGATCGGTAATGAGCAGTTCTTC.

This clonotype was counted at least ten times. CDR3 nucleotides: TGTGCCAGCAGCTTTGGCAGGACAGATACGCAGTATTTT. Encoded protein: CASSFGRTDTQYF. The chain links TRBV5-6 to TRBJ2-3; no definite D call. The V and J ends lost 2 bases and 3 bases respectively, with 7 bases between them. Germline V gene data show CDR1 as SGHDT and CDR2 as YYEEEE. This CDR3 region has 13 residues. Full variable domain (outside the CDR3, taken from reference TRBV5-6 and TRBJ2-3): DAGVTQSPTHLIKTRGQQVTLRCSPKSGHDTVSWYQQALGQGPQFIFQYYEEEERQRGNFPDRFSGHQFPNYSSELNVNALLLGDSALYLCASSFGRTDTQYFGPGTRLTVL.

This clonotype was detected many times. J is TRBJ2-7 and V is TRBV6-2 or TRBV6-3; 9 bases map to TRBD2. With V trimmed by 11 bases and J by 0 bases, 5 bases remained unmatched. The CDR3 totals 13 residues. Germline V gene data show CDR1 as MNHEY and CDR2 as SVGEGT. The CDR3 region has the DNA TGTGCCGTCCTAGCGGGGCCCTCCTACGAGCAGTACTTC. Residues: CAVLAGPSYEQYF.

The CDR3: CASTRIGQVRSGELFF. The DNA of the CDR3 is TGTGCCAGTACCCGAATCGGACAGGTTCGTTCCGGGGAGCTGTTTTTT. The V and J genes are TRBV5-6 and TRBJ2-2; 7 positions match TRBD1. With V trimmed by 8 bases and J by 6 bases, 16 bases remained unmatched. Germline V lookup: CDR1 SGHDT, CDR2 YYEEEE. The length of the CDR3 is 16 residues.

This chain uses TRBV7-3 with TRBJ2-5; perhaps D is TRBD1 or TRBD2 (5 bases each). CDR1 SGHTA and CDR2 FQGTGA come from the germline V gene. V was pared by 5 bases and J by 3 bases, with 10 bases between. This CDR3 is 13 amino acids long. CDR3 protein: CASSGTGKETQYF. For the CDR3, the DNA is TGTGCCAGCAGCGGGACGGGGAAAGAGACCCAGTACTTC.

This clonotype was counted between two and nine times. The chain is built from TRBV6-2 or TRBV6-3 and TRBJ2-2, with 8 bases lining up with TRBD1. With V trimmed by 7 bases and J by 3 bases, 13 bases remained unmatched. CDR1 MNHEY and CDR2 SVGEGT come from the germline V gene. There are 17 residues in the CDR3. CDR3 bases: TGTGCCAGCAACCCCTCCGGGACAGGTTATGACACCGGGGAGCTGTTTTTT. It is translated as CASNPSGTGYDTGELFF.

This clonotype was detected a few times. The rearrangement links TRBV29-1 to TRBJ2-1; 11 nucleotides match TRBD2. V shed 3 bases, J shed 6 bases, and the junction held 19 bases outside the gene matches. Germline V gene data show CDR1 as SQVTM and CDR2 as ANQGSEA. The CDR3 consists of 19 residues. Here the CDR3 reads CSVDTDTGTSGDGFNEQFF. CDR3 nucleotide sequence: TGCAGCGTTGATACAGACACCGGGACTAGCGGTGATGGGTTCAATGAGCAGTTCTTC.

The chain joins TRBV5-8 to TRBJ2-2; D is possibly TRBD1 or TRBD2 (5 bases each). The germline V and J ends were trimmed by 4 bases and 4 bases, with 14 bases remaining between them. The CDR3 is 15 residues long. Germline values: CDR1 SGHTS, CDR2 YDEGEE. As DNA, the CDR3 is TGTGCCAGCAGCCCAAGGGCAGGGAGCACCGGGGAGCTGTTTTTT. Translated, it gives CASSPRAGSTGELFF.

This clonotype occurred once. One base away lies a much larger clone, so this may be a sequencing read error. The gene calls are TRBV30 and TRBJ1-1, with no clear D. Germline loops: CDR1 GTSNPN, CDR2 SVGIG (reference sequence). The V and J ends lost 7 bases and 3 bases respectively, with 6 bases between them. The CDR3 totals 10 residues. The CDR3 reads CASIHTEAFF. CDR3 bases: TGTGCCTCAATACACACTGAAGCTTTCTTT.

The sample holds a few counts of this clonotype. The V call is TRBV29-1, the J call TRBJ2-1, with D possibly TRBD2 on 5 matching bases. CDR1 SQVTM and CDR2 ANQGSEA come from the germline V gene. This CDR3 region has 16 residues. V dropped 1 base and J dropped 0 bases, with 13 bases sitting between them. The CDR3 spells CSVEAPPGSSYNEQFF. DNA for the CDR3: TGCAGCGTTGAAGCCCCCCCGGGGAGCTCCTACAATGAGCAGTTCTTC.

This clonotype was found a few times. V and J are TRBV7-9 and TRBJ1-5; D uncertain. Germline V gives CDR1 SEHNR, CDR2 FQNEAQ (reference sequence). CDR3 size: 14 residues. V shed 0 bases and J shed 6 bases, with 9 bases lying between them. CDR3 sequence reads: CASSLALDGQPQHF. As DNA, the CDR3 is TGTGCCAGCAGCTTAGCGTTAGACGGTCAGCCCCAGCATTTT.

About this clonotype: Germline and junction disagree at one end, which may indicate a read error. This chain connects TRBV4-2 to TRBJ2-3; no clear D gene. Germline V lookup: CDR1 LGHNA, CDR2 YNFKEQ. The CDR3 has 15 amino acids. In DNA form, the CDR3 reads TGTGCCAGCAGCCAAGTTGACCCGCGCACAGATATGCAGTATTTT. This encodes CASSQVDPRTDMQYF.

The chain employs TRBV14 and TRBJ2-1, with D possibly being TRBD1 (5 bases). Germline CDR1 SGHDN, CDR2 FVKESK. This CDR3 region has 14 residues. Trimming removed 4 bases at V and 2 bases at J, with 9 bases between. The CDR3 is CASSLGHTYNEQFF. CDR3 coding DNA: TGTGCCAGCAGCCTCGGACATACCTACAATGAGCAGTTCTTC.

In its sample, this clonotype was seen many times. In DNA, the CDR3 is TGTGCCAGCAGTTACTCCGGACAGCAAGAGACCCAGTACTTC. Protein sequence: CASSYSGQQETQYF. This chain connects TRBV6-5 to TRBJ2-5; D possibly corresponds to TRBD1 (6 bases). Germline V lookup: CDR1 MNHEY, CDR2 SVGAGI. V was pared by 0 bases and J by 2 bases, with 7 bases between. CDR3 length equals 14 residues.

The genes are TRBV28 and TRBJ2-2; D is unresolved. Trimming shortened V by 6 bases and J by 3 bases, and 23 bases separated the two germline ends. The CDR3 has 18 residues. Germline V gene data show CDR1 as MDHEN and CDR2 as SYDVKM. The CDR3: CASSPWGFRADHTGELFF. In DNA form, the CDR3 reads TGTGCCAGCAGCCCCTGGGGTTTTCGGGCAGATCACACCGGGGAGCTGTTTTTT.

With respect to this clonotype: A read error may explain this, as a much larger clone is one base away. The CDR3 loop reads CANSDGTQQETQYF. The CDR3 bases are TGTGCCAACAGTGATGGGACACAACAAGAGACCCAGTACTTC. This chain joins TRBV6-1 and TRBJ2-5; TRBD1 might be the D (6 bases). Germline V lookup: CDR1 MNHNS, CDR2 SASEGT. This CDR3 contains 14 residues.

This clonotype has a count of ten or more. The chain links TRBV7-2 to TRBJ1-5, with D hard to call. Deletions cut 8 bases from V and 2 bases from J, with 10 bases between. The V gene's germline CDR1 is SGHTA and CDR2 FQGNSA. The CDR3 is 13 amino acids. The CDR3 DNA reads as TGTGCCAGCGGGCCAGGTCGCAATCAGCCCCAGCATTTT. Amino acid sequence: CASGPGRNQPQHF.

The chain joins TRBV7-3 to TRBJ1-2; D is possibly TRBD1 (6 bases). With 0 bases removed from V and 4 bases from J, the gap between germline ends came to 9 bases. The CDR3 is made up of 14 amino acids. Germline V gene lookup returns CDR1 SGHTA and CDR2 FQGTGA. This chain's CDR3 is CASSLTGGPYGYTF. The CDR3 DNA follows: TGTGCCAGCAGCTTAACGGGGGGCCCCTATGGCTACACCTTC.

Here the CDR3 DNA reads TGTGCCAGCAGCCCAAGTTGGAGGGGCGCCGGGGAGCTGTTTTTT. Amino acid sequence: CASSPSWRGAGELFF. The V call is TRBV9, the J call TRBJ2-2; maybe TRBD2 (6 bases). Germline V gives CDR1 SGDLS, CDR2 YYNGEE. V was cut by 4 bases and J by 6 bases, with 16 bases left in between. This CDR3 is 15 amino acids long.

This clonotype was seen more than once but under ten times. J is TRBJ2-6 and V is TRBV29-1; D gene unclear. Trimming removed 4 bases at V and 4 bases at J, with 11 bases between. The CDR3 totals 14 residues. Germline assignment: CDR1 SQVTM and CDR2 ANQGSEA. The CDR3 sequence is CSVVEGRGANVLTF. CDR3 DNA: TGCAGCGTTGTAGAAGGACGGGGGGCCAACGTCCTGACTTTC.

There are many counts of this clonotype. The chain links TRBV28 to TRBJ2-7; no clear D. The CDR3 consists of 15 residues. V was pared by 7 bases and J by 2 bases, with 18 bases between. Germline loops: CDR1 MDHEN, CDR2 SYDVKM. Written as DNA, the CDR3 is TGTGCCAGCACCAACATCGGTAACCGAACCTACGAGCAGTACTTC. Translated, it gives CASTNIGNRTYEQYF.

This clonotype was counted many times. This chain uses TRBV28 with TRBJ2-5; 7 bases match TRBD1. Germline V gene lookup returns CDR1 MDHEN and CDR2 SYDVKM. The CDR3 is made up of 15 amino acids. After removal of 3 bases from V and 1 base from J, the junction contained 5 bases not matched to a gene. CDR3 nucleotide sequence: TGTGCCAGCAGTTTCCCGGACAGGTTCCAAGAGACCCAGTACTTC. It specifies CASSFPDRFQETQYF. Full variable domain (outside the CDR3, taken from reference TRBV28 and TRBJ2-5): DVKVTQSSRYLVKRTGEKVFLECVQDMDHENMFWYRQDPGLGLRLIYFSYDVKMKEKGDIPEGYSVSREKKERFSLILESASTNQTSMYLCASSFPDRFQETQYFGPGTRLLVL.

This clonotype was detected a few times. The chain joins TRBV10-1 to TRBJ1-6, with unresolved D. Trimming removed 3 bases from V and 7 bases from J, with 7 bases in between. The CDR3 has 13 amino acids. CDR1 and CDR2 from the germline V gene are WNHNN and SYGVQD (reference sequence). As DNA, the CDR3 is TGCGCCAGCAGTGAACAGAGAAATTCACCCCTCCACTTT. Amino acid sequence: CASSEQRNSPLHF.

The V and J genes are TRBV29-1 and TRBJ2-5; D gene uncertain. Trimming cost V 3 bases and J 1 base, with 3 bases left between them. CDR1 and CDR2 (germline): SQVTM, ANQGSEA. This CDR3 contains 11 residues. The CDR3 loop is CSVEVQETQYF. In nucleotides, the CDR3 is TGCAGCGTTGAGGTCCAAGAGACCCAGTACTTC.

This clonotype appeared many times. CDR3 residues: CATSRGGRVSSYEQYF. CDR3 nucleotide sequence: TGTGCCACCAGCAGAGGTGGTAGAGTGAGCTCCTACGAGCAGTACTTC. This chain connects TRBV15 to TRBJ2-7; D gene ambiguous. V lost 1 base, J lost 0 bases, and 13 bases lay in between. This CDR3 region has 16 residues. The germline CDR1 and CDR2 sequences are LNHNV and YYDKDF (reference sequence). The complete variable domain, with remaining parts taken from reference TRBV15 and TRBJ2-7, reads DAMVIQNPRYQVTQFGKPVTLSCSQTLNHNVMYWYQQKSSQAPKLLFHYYDKDFNNEADTPDNFQSRRPNTSFCFLDIRSPGLGDTAMYLCATSRGGRVSSYEQYFGPGTRLTVT.

This CDR3 reads CASSPPSGTSGDGELFF. CDR3 bases: TGTGCCAGCAGCCCCCCCTCCGGGACTAGTGGCGACGGGGAGCTGTTTTTT. The genes are TRBV11-1 and TRBJ2-2; 8 nucleotides align to TRBD2. There are 17 residues in the CDR3. The germline gives CDR1 SGHAT, CDR2 FQDESV (reference sequence). The ends lost 5 bases at V and 7 bases at J; junction bases unmatched: 15.

The chain employs TRBV7-2 and TRBJ2-3, with 12 positions matching TRBD2. V lost 4 bases, J lost 2 bases, and 4 bases stayed unmatched. The length of the CDR3 is 16 residues. The V gene's germline CDR1 is SGHTA and CDR2 FQGNSA. CDR3 bases: TGTGCCAGCAGCTCCCGGACTAGCGGGATCACAGATACGCAGTATTTT. This gives the protein CASSSRTSGITDTQYF.